This is a list of T cell receptor beta chains from one sample in a study of technical replicates of blood from a handful of donors. Data came from immunoSEQ multiplex PCR; TCRdb stores just in-frame clones and leaves some out. The sample holds roughly 82,000 clones, roughly 95% seen once. The sequenced material came from T cells isolated from PBMCs. The receptors shown here come from a human donor in good health. The CDR3 runs from the conserved cysteine through the conserved F or W. Each record gives: J gene, V gene, clone size, D gene, CDR3 protein, CDR3 DNA. D genes are given only for firm matches. Size values are once, few and many counts, or a class for expanded clones, and some rows have none.

>TRBJ2-2|TRBV9|.|.
CASSALDSANTGELFF
TGTGCCAGCAGCGCCTTAGACAGCGCGAACACCGGGGAGCTGTTTTTT
>TRBJ1-1|TRBV6-6|.|.
CASSRYRANTEAFF
TGTGCCAGCAGCCGTTACAGGGCGAACACTGAAGCTTTCTTT
>TRBJ2-7|TRBV19|.|TRBD2
CASSIVSRGSPYEQYF
TGTGCCAGTAGTATAGTTTCTCGCGGGAGTCCCTACGAGCAGTACTTC
>TRBJ2-4|TRBV29-1|.|TRBD1
CSVPGQIAKNIQYF
TGCAGTGTCCCGGGACAGATAGCCAAAAACATTCAGTACTTC
>TRBJ1-1|TRBV7-8|.|.
CASGEASNEAFF
TGTGCCAGCGGAGAGGCGTCTAATGAAGCTTTCTTT
>TRBJ2-5|TRBV11-2|.|TRBD2
CASSSGRSETQYF
TGTGCCAGCAGCAGCGGGAGATCAGAGACCCAGTACTTC
>TRBJ2-7|TRBV27|.|TRBD2
CASSIRTSGFSYEQYF
TGTGCCAGCAGTATCAGGACTAGCGGGTTCTCCTACGAGCAGTACTTC
>TRBJ2-2|TRBV9|.|TRBD2
CATEGAGLTGELFF
TGTGCCACCGAGGGAGCGGGACTAACCGGGGAGCTGTTTTTT
>TRBJ1-5|TRBV29-1|.|.
CSVAMGANQPQHF
TGCAGCGTTGCTATGGGGGCCAATCAGCCCCAGCATTTT
>TRBJ1-1|TRBV27|.|TRBD1
CASSVRGMTEAFF
TGTGCCAGCAGTGTCAGGGGGATGACTGAAGCTTTCTTT
>TRBJ2-1|TRBV9|.|TRBD2
CASRGLAGNEQFF
TGTGCCAGCAGGGGACTAGCGGGCAATGAGCAGTTCTTC
>TRBJ2-5|TRBV7-8|.|TRBD1
CASRPRGLQETQYF
TGTGCCAGCAGACCCAGGGGGCTCCAAGAGACCCAGTACTTC
>TRBJ2-5|TRBV2|once|TRBD1
CASIEGAETQYF
TGTGCCAGCATTGAGGGGGCAGAGACCCAGTACTTC
>TRBJ2-1|TRBV6-5|.|.
CASNPSGNSYNEQFF
TGTGCCAGCAACCCGTCGGGTAACTCCTACAATGAGCAGTTCTTC
>TRBJ1-1|TRBV27|.|.
CARERHRGEAFF
TGTGCCCGCGAAAGGCATCGAGGGGAAGCTTTCTTT
>TRBJ2-1|TRBV11-2|once|TRBD2
CASSSGLAGGWEQFF
TGTGCCAGCAGCTCCGGACTAGCGGGAGGCTGGGAGCAGTTCTTC
>TRBJ2-7|TRBV2|.|TRBD2
CASRLVAGGGFYEQYF
TGTGCCAGCAGATTAGTAGCGGGAGGAGGGTTTTACGAGCAGTACTTC
>TRBJ1-5|TRBV27|once|.
CASSYGFRQPQHF
TGTGCCAGCAGTTATGGTTTTCGGCAGCCCCAGCATTTT
>TRBJ1-2|TRBV5-1|.|TRBD1
CASSLEGAHGYTF
TGCGCCAGCAGCTTGGAGGGGGCGCATGGCTACACCTTC
>TRBJ2-7|TRBV9|.|TRBD2
CASSAGGLAGGYEQYF
TGTGCCAGCAGCGCCGGAGGGCTAGCGGGGGGCTACGAGCAGTACTTC
>TRBJ1-1|TRBV19|few|.
CASSTRQGGEAFF
TGTGCCAGTAGTACCCGTCAGGGCGGTGAAGCTTTCTTT
>TRBJ2-1|TRBV6-1|.|TRBD2
CASSEVRTSQFF
TGTGCCAGCAGTGAAGTAAGGACTAGCCAGTTCTTC
>TRBJ2-3|TRBV7-9|.|.
CASSLKWGGTDTQYF
TGTGCCAGCAGCTTAAAGTGGGGAGGCACAGATACGCAGTATTTT
>TRBJ2-2|TRBV13|.|.
CASSSRLVGELFF
TGTGCCAGCAGCTCTAGGTTGGTCGGGGAGCTGTTTTTT
>TRBJ1-1|TRBV29-1|.|TRBD1
CSVGGTGREAFF
TGCAGCGTTGGAGGGACAGGTCGAGAAGCTTTCTTT
>TRBJ1-1|TRBV4-1|.|.
CASSQGGMREAFF
TGCGCCAGCAGCCAAGGGGGCATGAGAGAAGCTTTCTTT
>TRBJ1-4|TRBV9|.|.
CASSAQGLNEKLFF
TGTGCCAGCAGCGCACAGGGCCTTAATGAAAAACTGTTTTTT
>TRBJ2-7|TRBV27|.|.
CASSLSGEVQYF
TGTGCCAGCAGTTTATCAGGGGAGGTGCAGTACTTC
>TRBJ1-4|TRBV10-2|once|.
CASSESAPATNEKLFF
TGCGCCAGCAGTGAGTCGGCACCAGCAACTAATGAAAAACTGTTTTTT
>TRBJ1-2|TRBV6-5|.|TRBD1
CASSRTGEDYGYTF
TGTGCCAGCAGTCGGACAGGGGAGGACTATGGCTACACCTTC
>TRBJ1-1|TRBV19|.|TRBD1
CASKIRGDTEAFF
TGTGCCAGTAAAATCAGGGGGGACACTGAAGCTTTCTTT
>TRBJ2-2|TRBV7-9|.|TRBD1
CASSQIAGEGGSNTGELFF
TGTGCCAGCAGCCAGATCGCAGGGGAAGGGGGCTCGAACACCGGGGAGCTGTTTTTT
>TRBJ2-5|TRBV7-6|.|.
CASSLTGQEETQYF
TGTGCCAGCAGCTTAACGGGTCAAGAAGAGACCCAGTACTTC
>TRBJ2-3|TRBV9|.|.
CASSFHSSTDTQYF
TGTGCCAGCAGCTTTCACTCCTCCACAGATACGCAGTATTTT
>TRBJ2-3|TRBV2|.|.
CASTLEPDTQYF
TGTGCCAGTACCTTAGAGCCAGATACGCAGTATTTT
>TRBJ2-1|TRBV19|.|TRBD2
CASRLGRTSAYNEQFF
TGTGCCAGTAGATTAGGGAGGACTAGTGCTTACAATGAGCAGTTCTTC
>TRBJ1-2|TRBV5-4|.|.
CASSSYPDSYGYTF
TGTGCCAGCAGCTCCTATCCTGACAGCTATGGCTACACCTTC
>TRBJ2-2|TRBV9|.|TRBD2
CASRKGISRVAGGSNTGELFF
TGTGCCAGCAGGAAGGGGATATCCCGGGTAGCGGGAGGTTCGAACACCGGGGAGCTGTTTTTT
>TRBJ2-5|TRBV21-1|.|.
CASSKTPFGGSQETQYF
TGTGCCAGCAGCAAAACTCCTTTTGGCGGGAGCCAAGAGACCCAGTACTTC
>TRBJ2-6|TRBV10-3|.|.
CAISRQGPLVSGANVLTF
TGTGCCATCAGTAGGCAGGGGCCCCTAGTCTCTGGGGCCAACGTCCTGACTTTC
>TRBJ1-1|TRBV29-1|.|TRBD1
CSVERTGEAFF
TGCAGCGTGGAAAGGACAGGAGAAGCTTTCTTT
>TRBJ2-2|TRBV30|.|TRBD2
CAFRDYHTGELFF
TGTGCATTCCGGGACTACCACACCGGGGAGCTGTTTTTT
>TRBJ2-1|TRBV7-9|.|.
CASNEAGLVHEQFF
TGTGCCAGCAACGAGGCGGGATTAGTACATGAGCAGTTCTTC
>TRBJ2-5|TRBV7-9|.|.
CASSGRKETQYF
TGTGCCAGCAGCGGGAGGAAAGAGACCCAGTACTTC
>TRBJ2-7|TRBV6-6|.|TRBD1
CASSYSRTGGGYEQYF
TGTGCCAGCAGTTACTCAAGGACAGGGGGAGGGTACGAGCAGTACTTC
>TRBJ1-5|TRBV29-1|.|TRBD1
CSVETGGDQPQHF
TGCAGCGTTGAAACAGGGGGCGACCAGCCCCAGCATTTT
>TRBJ1-1|TRBV7-9|.|.
CAGHMNTEAFF
TGTGCCGGCCACATGAACACTGAAGCTTTCTTT
>TRBJ1-1|TRBV11-3|.|.
CASSFERWTEAFF
TGTGCCAGCAGCTTTGAGAGGTGGACTGAAGCTTTCTTT
>TRBJ1-3|TRBV15|.|.
CATSQGRIYSGNTIYF
TGTGCCACCAGCCAGGGCAGGATCTACTCTGGAAACACCATATATTTT
>TRBJ2-3|TRBV30|.|TRBD2
CAWSVGLAGDSDTQYF
TGTGCCTGGAGTGTGGGACTAGCGGGAGACTCAGATACGCAGTATTTT
>TRBJ2-2|TRBV10-2|.|.
CASSEASTGELFF
TGCGCCAGCAGTGAGGCGAGTACCGGGGAGCTGTTTTTT
>TRBJ2-2|TRBV18|.|TRBD2
CASSLLGPSGNTGELFF
TGTGCCAGCTCACTACTAGGGCCTAGCGGCAACACCGGGGAGCTGTTTTTT
>TRBJ2-3|TRBV5-6|.|TRBD2
CASSLDGRVDINTQYF
TGTGCCAGCAGCTTGGACGGGAGGGTAGATATAAATACGCAGTATTTT
>TRBJ2-5|TRBV11-2|.|TRBD1
CASSWTGETQYF
TGTGCCAGCAGTTGGACAGGGGAGACCCAGTACTTC
>TRBJ2-3|TRBV4-1|.|.
CASSHRTDTQYF
TGCGCCAGCAGCCATCGTACAGATACGCAGTATTTT
>TRBJ1-1|TRBV19|.|.
CASRRQANTEAFF
TGTGCCAGTAGAAGGCAGGCGAACACTGAAGCTTTCTTT
>TRBJ1-1|TRBV28|.|.
CASIEGVQAFF
TGTGCCAGCATAGAGGGGGTTCAAGCTTTCTTT
>TRBJ1-1|TRBV25-1|once|.
CASSRTPPEAFF
TGTGCCAGCAGTCGGACACCCCCTGAAGCTTTCTTT
>TRBJ1-1|TRBV9|.|TRBD1
CASSLGQGRTEAFF
TGTGCCAGCAGCCTGGGACAGGGAAGGACTGAAGCTTTCTTT
>TRBJ2-3|TRBV9|.|TRBD2
CASSVALAGSTDTQYF
TGTGCCAGCAGCGTAGCTTTAGCGGGAAGCACAGATACGCAGTATTTT